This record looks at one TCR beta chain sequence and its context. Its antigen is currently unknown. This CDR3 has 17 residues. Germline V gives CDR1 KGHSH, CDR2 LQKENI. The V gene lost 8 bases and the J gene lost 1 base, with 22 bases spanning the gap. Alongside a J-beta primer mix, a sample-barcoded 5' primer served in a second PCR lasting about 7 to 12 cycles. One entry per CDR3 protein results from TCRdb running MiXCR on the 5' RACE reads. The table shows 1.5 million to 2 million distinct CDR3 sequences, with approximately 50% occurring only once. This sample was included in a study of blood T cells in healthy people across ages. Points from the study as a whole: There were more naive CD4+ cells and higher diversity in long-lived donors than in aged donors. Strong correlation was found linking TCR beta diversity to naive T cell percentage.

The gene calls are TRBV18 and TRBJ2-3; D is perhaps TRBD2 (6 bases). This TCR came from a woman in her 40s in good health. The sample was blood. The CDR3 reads CASTAGGWGFGTDTQYF. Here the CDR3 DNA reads TGTGCCAGCACCGCTGGAGGGTGGGGATTTGGCACAGATACGCAGTATTTT.